This section outlines one T cell receptor (beta chain) sequence together with its context. These data belong to a study of cytomegalovirus exposure and HLA in healthy donors. Vbeta (60) and Jbeta (13) primers were used in the PCR. The table came from immunoSEQ multiplex PCR; TCRdb's copy has only in-frame clones and leaves some out. The sample shows 150,000 to 200,000 clones, around 86% of them seen only once. Germline V lookup: CDR1 SGHNT, CDR2 YENEEA. This CDR3 has 18 amino acids. The J segment lost 0 bases and the V segment lost 5 bases, leaving 4 bases of the junction unmatched. The chain is built from TRBV11-3 and TRBJ2-1, with 16 bases matching TRBD2. The material sequenced was PBMCs. The sequence derives from a man over 45 in good health and CMV-seropositive. The DNA for the CDR3 is TGTGCCAGCAGCCCGGGACTAGCGGGAGGGGACTCCTACAATGAGCAGTTCTTC. Amino acids: CASSPGLAGGDSYNEQFF.